Listed below are T cell receptor beta chains from one sample, sequenced in a study of PD-L1 blockade in urothelial cancer. Assay used: immunoSEQ multiplex PCR; TCRdb lists only in-frame clones, some missing. This sample yields roughly 20,000 clones, of which 85% to 90% are seen a single time; roughly 3.6% belongs to the top ten. The material was PBMCs, obtained around atezolizumab (anti-PD-L1) treatment. The origin of the receptors is a man in his fifties with urothelial cancer. CDR3s include the opening cysteine and the closing phenylalanine or tryptophan. The D gene is left open where the match is weak. Part of the rows lack a size; the others show once, few, many or a class for expanded clones.

clone_size: .
v_call: TRBV19
j_call: TRBJ1-4
d_call: .
cdr3_nt: TGTGCCAGTAGTATAAGCCCCAAGACAACTAATGAAAAACTGTTTTTT
cdr3_aa: CASSISPKTTNEKLFF

clone_size: .
v_call: TRBV6-6
j_call: TRBJ1-3
d_call: .
cdr3_nt: TGTGCCAGCAGGGGGGGGCCCGGAGGGGGCACCATATATTTT
cdr3_aa: CASRGGPGGGTIYF

clone_size: .
v_call: TRBV27
j_call: TRBJ1-1
d_call: .
cdr3_nt: TGTGCCAGCAGTTTACCAGGGTTGAACACTGAAGCTTTCTTT
cdr3_aa: CASSLPGLNTEAFF

clone_size: .
v_call: TRBV14
j_call: TRBJ1-2
d_call: .
cdr3_nt: TGTGCCAGCAGCCAAGAAAGGGGCCTATCGGGTGGCTACACCTTC
cdr3_aa: CASSQERGLSGGYTF

clone_size: .
v_call: TRBV30
j_call: TRBJ2-1
d_call: TRBD2
cdr3_nt: TGTGCCTCCCGGGACTATCCCAATGAGCAGTTCTTC
cdr3_aa: CASRDYPNEQFF

clone_size: .
v_call: TRBV4-2
j_call: TRBJ2-6
d_call: .
cdr3_nt: TGTGCCAGCAGCCATTCAGATGGGGCCAACGTCCTGACTTTC
cdr3_aa: CASSHSDGANVLTF

clone_size: few
v_call: TRBV6-1
j_call: TRBJ2-7
d_call: .
cdr3_nt: TGTGCCAGCAGTGAATCCCGGAGGCCAGAGCAGTACTTC
cdr3_aa: CASSESRRPEQYF

clone_size: .
v_call: TRBV7-2
j_call: TRBJ2-5
d_call: .
cdr3_nt: TGTGCCAGCAGCTTAGGACAGGCCTGGGGAATTGAGACCCAGTACTTC
cdr3_aa: CASSLGQAWGIETQYF

clone_size: .
v_call: TRBV7-9
j_call: TRBJ1-5
d_call: TRBD1
cdr3_nt: TGTGCCAGCAGCTTGGGGGACAGGAACAGGGAGAATCAGCCCCAGCATTTT
cdr3_aa: CASSLGDRNRENQPQHF

clone_size: .
v_call: TRBV18
j_call: TRBJ2-7
d_call: TRBD2
cdr3_nt: TGTGCCAGCTCACCGTCGACGGACTCTAGCGGCGAGCAGTACTTC
cdr3_aa: CASSPSTDSSGEQYF

clone_size: .
v_call: TRBV11-2
j_call: TRBJ2-7
d_call: TRBD2
cdr3_nt: TGTGCCAGCAGCCCCAGGGGGCTAGCGGGAGTGGGTGAGCAGTACTTC
cdr3_aa: CASSPRGLAGVGEQYF

clone_size: .
v_call: TRBV30
j_call: TRBJ2-1
d_call: TRBD2
cdr3_nt: TGTGCCTGGAGCCCAAGCGGGACCTACAATGAGCAGTTCTTC
cdr3_aa: CAWSPSGTYNEQFF

clone_size: once
v_call: TRBV7-6
j_call: TRBJ2-7
d_call: .
cdr3_nt: TGTGCCAGCAGCTTAGGAAGTACGGGAGTGTCGTTAGAGCAGTACTTC
cdr3_aa: CASSLGSTGVSLEQYF

clone_size: .
v_call: TRBV14
j_call: TRBJ2-1
d_call: .
cdr3_nt: TGTGCCAGCAGCCAACTCCCCGGGACTCTCCAATTCTTC
cdr3_aa: CASSQLPGTLQFF

clone_size: .
v_call: TRBV9
j_call: TRBJ2-3
d_call: TRBD2
cdr3_nt: TGTGCCAGCAGCGCCATGATTACTAGCGGAAGGAGCACAGATACGCAGTATTTT
cdr3_aa: CASSAMITSGRSTDTQYF

clone_size: .
v_call: TRBV12-5
j_call: TRBJ2-7
d_call: TRBD1
cdr3_nt: TGTGCTAGTGGTCGGGACAGGGTGACCTACGAGCAGTACTTC
cdr3_aa: CASGRDRVTYEQYF

clone_size: .
v_call: TRBV11-2
j_call: TRBJ2-1
d_call: TRBD1
cdr3_nt: TGTGCCAGCAGCTCCCGGGACAGGGTTAGAGGTGTCGATGAGCAGTTCTTC
cdr3_aa: CASSSRDRVRGVDEQFF

clone_size: .
v_call: TRBV2
j_call: TRBJ2-5
d_call: TRBD2
cdr3_nt: TGTGCCAGCAGTGTAGCGGGAGGGGTGGAGACCCAGTACTTC
cdr3_aa: CASSVAGGVETQYF

clone_size: .
v_call: TRBV19
j_call: TRBJ2-5
d_call: TRBD2
cdr3_nt: TGTGCCAGTAGTATAGAGAGAGCGGGAGGGCTAGGTCGGGAGACCCAGTACTTC
cdr3_aa: CASSIERAGGLGRETQYF

clone_size: .
v_call: TRBV6-1
j_call: TRBJ2-1
d_call: .
cdr3_nt: TGTGCCAGCAGACCATTGGGGGCGAGTGAGCAGTTCTTC
cdr3_aa: CASRPLGASEQFF

clone_size: .
v_call: TRBV29-1
j_call: TRBJ2-5
d_call: TRBD1
cdr3_nt: TGCAGCGTTCAACAGGGGTTGGGTCAAGAGACCCAGTACTTC
cdr3_aa: CSVQQGLGQETQYF

clone_size: once
v_call: TRBV30
j_call: TRBJ2-6
d_call: .
cdr3_nt: TGTGCCTGCCAACGTGGCAGTGGCACGCCTGGGGCCAACGTCCTGACTTTC
cdr3_aa: CACQRGSGTPGANVLTF

clone_size: .
v_call: TRBV7-9
j_call: TRBJ1-1
d_call: .
cdr3_nt: TGTGCCAGCAGCCCCCCGGGGAGCGGGGGCACTGAAGCTTTCTTT
cdr3_aa: CASSPPGSGGTEAFF

clone_size: .
v_call: TRBV10-3
j_call: TRBJ1-2
d_call: .
cdr3_nt: TGTGCCACAGATGGGGGGGAGCGTGGCTACACCTTC
cdr3_aa: CATDGGERGYTF

clone_size: .
v_call: TRBV2
j_call: TRBJ2-2
d_call: TRBD2
cdr3_nt: TGTGCCACGGAAGCCCTAGCGGGAGGGGGAGCGGCCGGGGAGCTGTTTTTT
cdr3_aa: CATEALAGGGAAGELFF

clone_size: .
v_call: TRBV30
j_call: TRBJ2-6
d_call: .
cdr3_nt: TGTGCCTGGAGTGTACGGCGGACTAATTCTGGGGCCAACGTCCTGACTTTC
cdr3_aa: CAWSVRRTNSGANVLTF

clone_size: .
v_call: TRBV11-2
j_call: TRBJ2-7
d_call: .
cdr3_nt: TGTGCCAGCAGCTTAGATCGCCGGGAGTTACACGAGCAGTACTTC
cdr3_aa: CASSLDRRELHEQYF

clone_size: .
v_call: TRBV7-9
j_call: TRBJ2-1
d_call: .
cdr3_nt: TGTGCCAGCAGCCCTCATACGAGCTCCTACAATGAGCAGTTCTTC
cdr3_aa: CASSPHTSSYNEQFF

clone_size: few
v_call: TRBV9
j_call: TRBJ1-5
d_call: .
cdr3_nt: TGTGCCAGCAGCGTACTGCAGGAACCCACCGGCAATCAGCCCCAGCATTTT
cdr3_aa: CASSVLQEPTGNQPQHF

clone_size: .
v_call: TRBV4-2
j_call: TRBJ1-1
d_call: .
cdr3_nt: TGTGCCAGCAGCCGAAAGCCCCCAGGGGAGGGCACTGAAGCTTTCTTT
cdr3_aa: CASSRKPPGEGTEAFF

clone_size: .
v_call: TRBV6-5
j_call: TRBJ2-1
d_call: TRBD2
cdr3_nt: TGTGCCAGCGGACCACTAGCGGGGGCATACAATGAGCAGTTCTTC
cdr3_aa: CASGPLAGAYNEQFF

clone_size: .
v_call: TRBV4-1
j_call: TRBJ2-3
d_call: TRBD2
cdr3_nt: TGCGCCAGCAGCCAAGTCGCACTGTCACCTAGCGGAAGCACAGATACGCAGTATTTT
cdr3_aa: CASSQVALSPSGSTDTQYF

clone_size: .
v_call: TRBV6-5
j_call: TRBJ1-3
d_call: .
cdr3_nt: TGTGCCAGCACCGGACAGTCTGGAAACACCATATATTTT
cdr3_aa: CASTGQSGNTIYF

clone_size: .
v_call: TRBV30
j_call: TRBJ2-5
d_call: TRBD1
cdr3_nt: TGTGCCTGGAGCAGGGGACAGGGGTTAGAAGAGACCCAGTACTTC
cdr3_aa: CAWSRGQGLEETQYF

clone_size: .
v_call: TRBV7-9
j_call: TRBJ1-1
d_call: .
cdr3_nt: TGTGCCAGCACCTACAGTAACACTGAAGCTTTCTTT
cdr3_aa: CASTYSNTEAFF

clone_size: .
v_call: TRBV5-4
j_call: TRBJ1-2
d_call: TRBD1
cdr3_nt: TGTGCCAGCAGCTTGGGGACAGGGGGCTTCTCTAACTATGGCTACACCTTC
cdr3_aa: CASSLGTGGFSNYGYTF

clone_size: .
v_call: TRBV19
j_call: TRBJ2-3
d_call: .
cdr3_nt: TGTGCCAGTAGTCGAACCCTAGCAGCAGATACGCAGTATTTT
cdr3_aa: CASSRTLAADTQYF

clone_size: once
v_call: TRBV6-1
j_call: TRBJ1-5
d_call: .
cdr3_nt: TGTGCCAGCAGTGAAGTGGGGACTGATAATCAGCCCCAGCATTTT
cdr3_aa: CASSEVGTDNQPQHF